This entry features one T cell receptor (beta chain) sequence. The CDR3 extends over 12 amino acids. Germline V gene lookup returns CDR1 WNHNN and CDR2 SYGVQD (reference sequence). After removal of 5 bases from V and 7 bases from J, the junction contained 2 bases not matched to a gene. The data were obtained in a study of blood T cell repertoires in COVID-19. Method: immunoSEQ multiplex PCR; TCRdb's copy keeps in-frame clones and lacks some. This table holds 130,000 to 150,000 clones, more than 75% found once. The source is a man aged 60 to 69 who had recovered from COVID-19. Input material: PBMCs or T cells enriched from blood (not recorded which). The gene calls are TRBV10-1 and TRBJ1-2; the match to TRBD1 covers 9 bases. The CDR3 DNA follows: TGCGCCAGCAGTCCGGACAGGGGTGGCTACACCTTC. The encoded protein is CASSPDRGGYTF.